This TCR beta chain is drawn from a study of metastatic and nonmetastatic thyroid tumors. Study-level background: Repertoire data that came from the blood and tumor or nodule tissue of malignant and benign thyroid patients were compared.

In its sample, this clone was seen many times. Its antigen is unidentified. Other DNA sequences in this sample translate to the same CDR3. In the original workflow: Variation in CDR3 across clinicopathological groups served as the basis for constructing a distant-metastasis classifier in papillary thyroid cancer. TCRdb recomputed clones from the PCR reads via MiXCR. V and J calls and clone size were set by TCRdb, not the authors. Of approximately 39,000 clones in the sample, 20% were seen once. Thyroid surgery was preceded by no treatment in any patient. Study observations and caveats: Compared with benign nodules, malignant thyroid tumors were reported to have significantly higher TCR beta diversity in both blood and tumor.

The CDR3 runs to 18 residues. Trimming stripped 4 bases from V and 0 bases from J, with 19 bases between. The germline V gene encodes CDR1 SGHRS and CDR2 YFSETQ. The specimen was blood. V gene TRBV5-1 combines with J gene TRBJ2-2; D is ambiguous. The sequence was obtained from a female donor with papillary thyroid cancer or a benign thyroid nodule (not recorded which). Some clones in this sample may be carry-over from other donors' samples. In DNA form, the CDR3 reads TGCGCCAGCAGCGCCCTTTTCCGGTCAACTTCGAACACCGGGGAGCTGTTTTTT. It codes for CASSALFRSTSNTGELFF.